This T cell receptor beta chain was captured by sequencing in a study of molecular identifiers for immune sequencing clone quantification. The overall study: Across replicate runs, RNA obtained from about 21,000 or 97,000 naive CD8 cells was divided into five, with four undergoing sequencing.

The study, taken as a whole, reports: Clones above 20 RNA copies contained over 99% of effector molecules and under 1% of naive molecules.

This clonotype was seen repeatedly, ten times or more. Its antigen is unknown. CDR3 length: 17 residues. Germline CDR1 reads DFQATT; CDR2 reads SNEGSKA (reference sequence). Trimming cost V 2 bases and J 4 bases; bases outside gene matches: 16. TCRdb ran MiXCR on the PCR reads and lists one entry per CDR3 protein. This table has some 680,000 distinct CDR3 sequences, roughly 23% appearing once. Naive CD8 T cells, phenotype CD8+CD4-CCR7+CD45RA+, were sorted. The material sequenced was naive CD8+ T cells from blood, with Jurkat cell RNA spiked in. As to subset: FACS-sorted CD8+CD4-CCR7+CD45RA+ naive T cells. This TCR derives from a human donor in good health. Some libraries in this study had Jurkat cell RNA spiked in. The V gene is TRBV20-1, the J gene TRBJ1-2, with 7 bases lining up with TRBD1. In DNA, the CDR3 is TGCAGTGCTAGATCCGGGACAGCGAGGATTTTTGGCTATGGCTACACCTTC. Protein: CSARSGTARIFGYGYTF.